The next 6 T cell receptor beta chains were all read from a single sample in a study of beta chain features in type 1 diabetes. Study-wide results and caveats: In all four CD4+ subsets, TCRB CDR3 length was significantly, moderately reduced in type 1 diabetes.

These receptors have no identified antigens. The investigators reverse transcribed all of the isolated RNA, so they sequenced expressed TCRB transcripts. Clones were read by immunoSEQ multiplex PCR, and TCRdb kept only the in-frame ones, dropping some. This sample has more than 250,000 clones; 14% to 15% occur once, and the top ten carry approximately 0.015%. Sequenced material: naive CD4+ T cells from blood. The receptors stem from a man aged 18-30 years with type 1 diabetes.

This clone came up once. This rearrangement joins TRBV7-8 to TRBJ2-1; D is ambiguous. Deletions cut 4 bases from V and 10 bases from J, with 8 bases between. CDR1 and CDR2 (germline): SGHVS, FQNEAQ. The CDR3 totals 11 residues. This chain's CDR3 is CASSSRGEQFF. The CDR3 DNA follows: TGTGCCAGCAGCTCCCGCGGAGAGCAGTTCTTC.

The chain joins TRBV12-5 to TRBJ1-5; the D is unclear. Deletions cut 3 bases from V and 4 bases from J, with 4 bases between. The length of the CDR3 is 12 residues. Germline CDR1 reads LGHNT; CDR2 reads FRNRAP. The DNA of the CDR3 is TGTGCTAGTGGTTTCGAGAATCAGCCCCAGCATTTT. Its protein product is CASGFENQPQHF.

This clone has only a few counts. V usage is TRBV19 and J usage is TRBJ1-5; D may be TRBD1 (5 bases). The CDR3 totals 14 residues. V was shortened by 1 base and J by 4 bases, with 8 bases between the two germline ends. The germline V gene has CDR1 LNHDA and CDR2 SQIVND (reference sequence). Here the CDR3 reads CASSIGGRNQPQHF. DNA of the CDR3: TGTGCCAGTAGTATAGGGGGCAGGAATCAGCCCCAGCATTTT.

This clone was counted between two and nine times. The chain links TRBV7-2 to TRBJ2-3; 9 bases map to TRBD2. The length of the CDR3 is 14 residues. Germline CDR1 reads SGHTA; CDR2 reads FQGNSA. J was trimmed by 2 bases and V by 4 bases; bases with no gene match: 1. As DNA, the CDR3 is TGTGCCAGCAGCTCGGGACTAGCCACAGATACGCAGTATTTT. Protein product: CASSSGLATDTQYF.

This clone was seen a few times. CDR3 DNA: TGTGCCAGCAGCCGGGGGGGGAGGGATAATGGCTACACCTTC. It codes for CASSRGGRDNGYTF. The chain couples TRBV5-6 to TRBJ1-2, with D perhaps matching TRBD1 (5 bases). Germline assignment: CDR1 SGHDT and CDR2 YYEEEE. V was clipped by 4 bases and J by 6 bases, with 16 bases between them. The CDR3 sequence is 14 residues long.

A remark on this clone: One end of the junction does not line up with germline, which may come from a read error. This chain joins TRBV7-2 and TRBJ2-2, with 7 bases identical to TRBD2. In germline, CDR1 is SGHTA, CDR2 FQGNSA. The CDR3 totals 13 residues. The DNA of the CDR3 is TGTGCCAGCAGCTTAAGGGCCGGCGGGGGGCTGTTTTTT. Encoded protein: CASSLRAGGGLFF.